The rows below give T cell receptor beta chains drawn from one sample of a study of blood T cells in healthy people across ages. One entry per CDR3 protein, called by TCRdb with MiXCR from the 5' RACE reads. The sample shows about 1,500,000 distinct CDR3 sequences, under 30% of them seen only once. The sequencing sample was made of blood. Receptor source: a woman aged 30 to 39 in good health. Both conserved end residues are part of each CDR3. The order of the fields is D gene, V gene, clone size, J gene, CDR3 DNA, CDR3 protein. D genes are given only for firm matches. Size is stated for part of the rows, as once, few or many counts, or as a class when the clone is expanded.

>.|TRBV20-1|few|TRBJ1-2
TGCAGTGCTAGAGACCAGTGCCTAATGACTGGTATCTATGGCTACACCTTC
CSARDQCLMTGIYGYTF
>.|TRBV4-3|.|TRBJ2-1
TGCGCCAGCAGCCAAGATGAGCGGTACAATGAGCAGTTCTTC
CASSQDERYNEQFF
>.|TRBV5-1|many|TRBJ2-7
TGCGCCAGCAGCTTAAACAGGGACACCTACGAGCAGTACTTC
CASSLNRDTYEQYF
>.|TRBV7-8|few|TRBJ2-3
TGTGCCAGCAGCTTCGCTAGCGCGGATACGCAGTATTTT
CASSFASADTQYF
>.|TRBV29-1|few|TRBJ2-3
TGCAGCGTTGTTTATAGGGGGGCAGATACGCAGTATTTT
CSVVYRGADTQYF
>TRBD1|TRBV12-3/TRBV12-4|.|TRBJ1-1
TGTGCCAGCGGGAAACAGGGGGGAACTGAAGCTTTCTTT
CASGKQGGTEAFF
>.|TRBV12-3/TRBV12-4|.|TRBJ2-7
TGTGCCAGCAGCCCCACAAGGGCTTCGGGGTCCTACAATGAGCAGTACTTC
CASSPTRASGSYNEQYF
>.|TRBV5-1|.|TRBJ2-1
TGCGCCAGCAGCTTATCTAGCGTAAGCTCCTACAATGAGCAGTTCTTC
CASSLSSVSSYNEQFF
>TRBD2|TRBV28|.|TRBJ2-7
TGTGCCAGCAGTCCCCGAGGGAGGGGACGATCCTACGAGCAGTACTTC
CASSPRGRGRSYEQYF
>TRBD2|TRBV5-1|many|TRBJ2-1
TGCGCCAGCAGCTTGGAAGCTAGCGGGAGCTCCTACAATGAGCAGTTCTTC
CASSLEASGSSYNEQFF
>TRBD2|TRBV5-4|many|TRBJ2-5
TGTGCCAGCAGCTTCACTAGCGGGGTTGCCCAAGAGACCCAGTACTTC
CASSFTSGVAQETQYF
>.|TRBV27|few|TRBJ1-2
TGTGCCAGCAGTCCGATAGGGGGAAACTATGGCTACACCTTC
CASSPIGGNYGYTF
>TRBD1|TRBV5-1|.|TRBJ2-1
TGCGCCAGCAGCCCGCCCGTCGGACAGGGGGCCGATGAGCAGTTCTTC
CASSPPVGQGADEQFF
>.|TRBV5-5|.|TRBJ2-1
TGTGCCAGCAGCTTGGCGGGCCCCTACTACAATGAGCAGTTCTTC
CASSLAGPYYNEQFF
>.|TRBV6-5|.|TRBJ2-4
TGTGCCAGCAGTCTCGACTACGCTCTAGCCAAAAACATTCAGTACTTC
CASSLDYALAKNIQYF
>.|TRBV6-2/TRBV6-3|few|TRBJ2-6
TGTGCCAGCAACCTACAGGGTACTGGGGCCAACGTCCTGACTTTC
CASNLQGTGANVLTF
>.|TRBV29-1|few|TRBJ2-3
TGCAGCGTTGAAGAGGACAGCTGGACGCAGTATTTT
CSVEEDSWTQYF
>.|TRBV20-1|.|TRBJ2-5
TGCAGTCCCCTATGGGGGGAGACCCAGTACTTC
CSPLWGETQYF
>.|TRBV7-9|few|TRBJ2-5
TGTGCCAGCAGCTTCCCTATCGGGGAGACCCAGTACTTC
CASSFPIGETQYF
>.|TRBV5-1|.|TRBJ1-1
TGCGCCAGCAGCTCCCGGGACACCTATGGGGCTTTCTTT
CASSSRDTYGAFF
>TRBD1|TRBV10-3|many|TRBJ2-3
TGTGCCATCAGTGAGTTACAGGGGACAGATACGCAGTATTTT
CAISELQGTDTQYF
>.|TRBV12-3/TRBV12-4|.|TRBJ1-4
TGTGCCAGCAGAAACGGGGTAACTAATGAAAAACTGTTTTTT
CASRNGVTNEKLFF
>.|TRBV3-1|.|TRBJ1-2
TGTGCCAGCAGCCGCGGGGCCAGGGTTGATGGCTACACCTTC
CASSRGARVDGYTF
>.|TRBV20-1|.|TRBJ1-1
TGCAGTGCTAACCTAGTGAACACTGAAGCTTTCTTT
CSANLVNTEAFF
>.|TRBV29-1|.|TRBJ2-7
TGCAGCGTTGAAGAGGGGGCAGACGAGCAGTACTTC
CSVEEGADEQYF
>.|TRBV7-6|many|TRBJ1-2
TGTGCCATCGGAGAGGGGTATGGCTACACCTTC
CAIGEGYGYTF
>TRBD2|TRBV24-1|.|TRBJ2-1
TGTGCCACCAGTGACACGGGAGGGGAGAAGGTCAATGAGCAGTTCTTC
CATSDTGGEKVNEQFF
>.|TRBV7-3|few|TRBJ1-1
TGTGCCAGCAGGGCGGGCGAGAACACTGAAGCTTTCTTT
CASRAGENTEAFF
>TRBD1|TRBV12-3/TRBV12-4|.|TRBJ2-2
TGTGCCAGCAGTTTCGGGACAGGGGTCGGCGGGGAGCTGTTTTTT
CASSFGTGVGGELFF
>TRBD2|TRBV12-3/TRBV12-4|.|TRBJ2-2
TGTGCCAGCGGTGGGAGGGGACTTAACACCGGGGAGCTGTTTTTT
CASGGRGLNTGELFF
>.|TRBV3-1|many|TRBJ2-7
TGTGCCAGCAGTCCCAGACGGGCCTACGAGCAGTACTTC
CASSPRRAYEQYF
>TRBD2|TRBV12-3/TRBV12-4|few|TRBJ2-7
TGTGCCAGCAGCAGAACTAGCGGGAGGCTTCCACCATACGAGCAGTACTTC
CASSRTSGRLPPYEQYF
>.|TRBV4-3|many|TRBJ1-2
TGCGCCAGCAGCCAAGATCACTTCAGTTATGGCTACACCTTC
CASSQDHFSYGYTF
>TRBD1|TRBV28|.|TRBJ2-5
TGTGCCAGCAGTCCGAGGACAGGGTGGGTCAAGACCCAGTACTTC
CASSPRTGWVKTQYF